The 10 T cell receptor beta chains given below trace back to one sample, sequenced in a study of T-cell memory formation after mild COVID-19 (dated by TCRdb to the early 2020s). The method behind the library was 5' RACE. The sequencer was an Illumina NovaSeq 6000. The public reads were reanalyzed by TCRdb: fastp trimming at Q25, MiXCR alignment, in-frame beta chains only. Rows are combined by CDR3 protein, so each entry shows the most common genes and DNA. The sample contains 400,000 or so distinct CDR3 sequences, 15% to 25% of them found a single time. Around 9.2% of the sample is taken by the ten largest. Sequenced material: PBMCs or a T cell subset sorted from them (not recorded which). The receptors stem from an adult woman who had mild COVID-19 (a few samples of this study predate the infection). The sample titles of this study are shuffled in the database, so cell type and time point are left out; the donor was told from shared clones.

This clonotype has only one observation. J is TRBJ1-2 and V is TRBV12-3 or TRBV12-4; D is uncertain. V was cut by 6 bases and J by 8 bases, with 25 bases left in between. This CDR3 is built from 16 residues. The CDR3 loop is CASSSNEVRFFEGYTF. CDR3 nucleotides: TGTGCCAGCAGCTCCAATGAAGTCCGCTTCTTCGAAGGCTACACCTTC.

The chain employs TRBV12-3 or TRBV12-4 and TRBJ2-2, with D perhaps matching TRBD2 (6 bases). The CDR3 contains 14 residues. V was shortened by 5 bases and J by 7 bases, with 14 bases between the two germline ends. CDR3 loop: CASSVTSTSGELFF. The CDR3 DNA sequence: TGTGCCAGCAGTGTGACTAGTACTAGCGGGGAGCTGTTTTTT.

The chain combines TRBV12-3 or TRBV12-4 with TRBJ1-6; TRBD1 aligns across 10 bases. Losses at the gene ends were 1 base for V and 10 bases for J; bases not matched to a gene: 4. The CDR3 is 15 residues long. The DNA for the CDR3 is TGTGCCAGCAGTTTAGGTTGGACAGGGGGATCACCCCTCCACTTT. It translates to CASSLGWTGGSPLHF.

V is TRBV16 and J is TRBJ2-7; perhaps TRBD2 as D (6 bases). In germline, CDR1 is KGHSY, CDR2 FQNENV. With 3 bases removed from V and 1 base from J, the gap between germline ends came to 13 bases. CDR3 length: 15 residues. The DNA of the CDR3 is TGTGCCAGCAGCCAGGCCCAGGAGGGGTCCTACGAGCAGTACTTC. Translated: CASSQAQEGSYEQYF. Together with reference TRBV16 and TRBJ2-7, the CDR3 gives the full variable domain: GEEVAQTPKHLVRGEGQKAKLYCAPIKGHSYVFWYQQVLKNEFKFLISFQNENVFDETGMPKERFSAKCLPNSPCSLEIQATKLEDSAVYFCASSQAQEGSYEQYFGPGTRLTVT.

This chain uses TRBV28 with TRBJ2-7; maybe TRBD2 (6 bases). Germline V gives CDR1 MDHEN, CDR2 SYDVKM. Trimming pared 4 bases from V and 0 bases from J, leaving 19 bases between. The CDR3 extends over 17 amino acids. The CDR3 loop reads CASSSLPGTPSSYEQYF. CDR3 coding DNA: TGTGCCAGCAGTTCCCTACCTGGGACTCCTAGCTCCTACGAGCAGTACTTC.

J is TRBJ2-2 and V is TRBV6-1, with D unresolved. With 7 bases removed from V and 3 bases from J, the gap between germline ends came to 12 bases. Germline lookup yields CDR1 MNHNS and CDR2 SASEGT. The CDR3 contains 14 residues. This CDR3 is CASIEAPDTGELFF. In DNA form, the CDR3 reads TGTGCCAGCATTGAGGCGCCGGACACCGGGGAGCTGTTTTTT.

This clonotype was observed a handful of times. The CDR3 is CATSDPATGSNTGELFF. DNA for the CDR3: TGTGCCACCAGTGACCCCGCGACCGGATCGAACACCGGGGAGCTGTTTTTT. The chain combines TRBV24-1 with TRBJ2-2; D is undetermined. Trimming shortened V by 4 bases and J by 0 bases, and 14 bases separated the two germline ends. The CDR3 runs to 17 residues. Germline V CDR1 and CDR2: KGHDR, SFDVKD.

This clonotype appeared a few times. V gene TRBV7-2 combines with J gene TRBJ2-1; 7 nucleotides line up with TRBD1. J was trimmed by 7 bases and V by 2 bases; bases with no gene match: 8. This CDR3 comprises 15 residues. Germline values: CDR1 SGHTA, CDR2 FQGNSA. The CDR3: CASSLKAGGRNEQFF. The CDR3 nucleotides read TGTGCCAGCAGCTTAAAGGCAGGGGGTAGGAATGAGCAGTTCTTC.

This clonotype was detected only a few times. The rearrangement links TRBV6-6 to TRBJ2-4, with D uncertain. Between the trimmed V and J ends, which lost 2 bases and 0 bases, there was a span of 14 bases. The CDR3 spans 17 residues. Germline values: CDR1 MNHNY, CDR2 SVGAGI (reference sequence). The CDR3 sequence is CASSYVSEILAKNIQYF. The CDR3 DNA follows: TGTGCCAGCAGTTACGTTTCCGAGATCCTAGCCAAAAACATTCAGTACTTC.

The J gene is TRBJ1-2, the V gene TRBV6-5, with 8 bases aligning to TRBD1. Germline CDR1 is MNHEY and CDR2 is SVGAGI. CDR3 length equals 14 residues. With V trimmed by 6 bases and J by 5 bases, 8 bases remained unmatched. CDR3 in amino acids: CASSPRDRLYGYTF. As DNA, the CDR3 is TGTGCCAGCAGCCCCCGGGACAGGCTGTATGGCTACACCTTC.